Included here is one TCR beta chain sequence, with context. Living in about 25 US areas, the participants were between roughly 18 and 95 years of age. Participants reported their clinical history, and cohort assignment relied on those reports. Generated by immunoSEQ multiplex PCR, the TCRdb table keeps only in-frame clones and is missing some. This sample has about 210,000 clones; more than 80% occur once, and the top ten carry about a tenth. The CDR3 has 15 residues. Germline values: CDR1 SQVTM, CDR2 ANQGSEA. The V and J ends lost 2 bases and 4 bases, in that order; junction bases with no gene match: 6. These data come from a study of blood T cell repertoires in COVID-19. On the study more broadly: Collection of acute and convalescent COVID-19 samples took place in the United States, Italy and Spain.

This clonotype was sampled from a man aged 35 to 55 who had recovered from COVID-19. The chain employs TRBV29-1 and TRBJ2-2, with 8 bases identical to TRBD1. The sequencing input was PBMCs or T cells enriched from blood (not recorded which). The CDR3 protein is CSVEKAGQGTGELFF. The CDR3 coding sequence is TGCAGCGTTGAAAAGGCCGGACAGGGCACCGGGGAGCTGTTTTTT.